The 20 T cell receptor beta chains below all came from one sample that was sequenced in a study of blood T cell repertoires in COVID-19. Measured with immunoSEQ multiplex PCR; TCRdb has only the in-frame clones, and not every one. The sample holds about 260,000 clones, around 90% seen once. The sequenced material came from peripheral blood. The origin of the receptors is a woman in her seventies with COVID-19, enrolled during active disease.

This clone was seen once. CDR3 amino acids: CASSLSGGAETQYF. CDR3 DNA: TGTGCCAGCAGCTTATCAGGAGGGGCGGAGACCCAGTACTTC. This chain uses TRBV7-3 with TRBJ2-5; D might be TRBD2 (6 bases). Germline-derived CDR1 and CDR2 are SGHTA and FQGTGA. Trimming stripped 2 bases from V and 5 bases from J, with 12 bases between. The CDR3 runs 14 residues.

V and J are TRBV20-1 and TRBJ2-2; TRBD2 agrees at 11 bases. After removal of 3 bases from V and 7 bases from J, the junction contained 7 bases not matched to a gene. The CDR3 has 15 residues. Germline V gives CDR1 DFQATT, CDR2 SNEGSKA (reference sequence). DNA for the CDR3: TGCAGTGCTAGTAGGGCTAGCGGGAGGATCGGGGAGCTGTTTTTT. Amino acids: CSASRASGRIGELFF.

The rearrangement uses TRBV5-1 and TRBJ1-5; TRBD1 matches at 8 bases. Germline V gene lookup returns CDR1 SGHRS and CDR2 YFSETQ. The CDR3 sequence is 16 residues long. The V and J ends lost 4 bases and 7 bases, in that order; junction bases with no gene match: 13. CDR3 DNA: TGCGCCAGCAGCCTTGGGGCAGGGGGCGGGGGACAGCCCCAGCATTTT. Amino acid sequence: CASSLGAGGGGQPQHF.

The genes are TRBV2 and TRBJ2-1, with D perhaps TRBD2 (6 bases). The CDR3 covers 15 residues. Germline V CDR1 and CDR2: SNHLY, FYNNEI. The V end was cut by 4 bases, the J end by 12 bases, with 22 bases between. The CDR3 DNA follows: TGTGCCAGCAGTGCGGCGGGGCGCGCGGGCATGGCGCAGTTCTTC. This codes for CASSAAGRAGMAQFF.

This clone was observed once. The chain has TRBV5-1 and TRBJ2-7; 8 nucleotides line up with TRBD1. The CDR3 has 14 amino acids. The junction had 9 bases not matched to a gene; V was cut back by 3 bases and J by 7 bases. In germline, CDR1 is SGHRS, CDR2 YFSETQ. The CDR3 is CASSSAGGAGEQYF. The CDR3, as DNA: TGCGCCAGCAGCTCGGCAGGGGGCGCGGGGGAGCAGTACTTC. Using reference TRBV5-1 and TRBJ2-7 for the parts outside the CDR3, the full variable domain is KAGVTQTPRYLIKTRGQQVTLSCSPISGHRSVSWYQQTPGQGLQFLFEYFSETQRNKGNFPGRFSGRQFSNSRSEMNVSTLELGDSALYLCASSSAGGAGEQYFGPGTRLTVT.

This chain uses TRBV4-3 with TRBJ1-1, with unresolved D. The CDR3 is 14 amino acids. Trimming removed 1 base from V and 7 bases from J, with 13 bases in between. Germline V gives CDR1 LGHNA, CDR2 YSLEER. The CDR3 DNA sequence: TGCGCCAGCAGCCAAGGCCCACTCTATGGTGAAGCTTTCTTT. Protein product: CASSQGPLYGEAFF.

The chain employs TRBV7-3 and TRBJ2-7; perhaps TRBD2 as D (5 bases). There are 15 residues in the CDR3. CDR1 and CDR2 from the germline V gene are SGHTA and FQGTGA. V was shortened by 1 base and J by 4 bases, with 14 bases between the two germline ends. CDR3 amino acids: CASSLMSGVRYEQYF. The CDR3 DNA reads as TGTGCCAGCAGCTTAATGTCCGGGGTACGTTACGAGCAGTACTTC.

The V gene is TRBV5-1, the J gene TRBJ2-3; 8 positions match TRBD1. CDR3 length: 13 amino acids. CDR1 SGHRS and CDR2 YFSETQ come from the germline V gene. V trimming: 4 bases; J trimming: 5 bases; junction bases outside the gene matches: 3. The CDR3 DNA follows: TGCGCCAGCAGCGTGGACAGGGTAGATACGCAGTATTTT. Residues: CASSVDRVDTQYF.

The CDR3 DNA reads as TGTGCCAGCAGTTACGACACGGATAATTCACCCCTCCACTTT. This encodes CASSYDTDNSPLHF. V and J are TRBV6-6 and TRBJ1-6; the D is unclear. The germline V and J ends were trimmed by 2 bases and 5 bases, with 7 bases remaining between them. The CDR3 covers 14 residues. Germline-derived CDR1 and CDR2 are MNHNY and SVGAGI (reference sequence).

The V and J genes are TRBV6-5 and TRBJ2-5; a weak D match, TRBD1 (6 bases). Trimming removed 10 bases at V and 0 bases at J, with 15 bases between. From germline, CDR1 is MNHEY and CDR2 SVGAGI. The CDR3 sequence is 14 residues long. The CDR3 nucleotides are TGTGCCACCCGTGGGGGCCAGTACCAAGAGACCCAGTACTTC. It specifies CATRGGQYQETQYF.

This sequence joins TRBV30 and TRBJ2-7; 9 nucleotides agree with TRBD1. V gave up 7 bases and J gave up 2 bases; unmatched junction bases: 3. The CDR3 is made up of 12 amino acids. CDR1 and CDR2 from the germline V gene are GTSNPN and SVGIG (reference sequence). The CDR3 nucleotides read TGTGCCTACAACAGGGGGCCCTACGAGCAGTACTTC. Translating gives CAYNRGPYEQYF.

J is TRBJ2-1 and V is TRBV10-3; TRBD2 is a possible D gene (5 bases). Trimming left V 6 bases short and J 14 bases short, with 20 bases between. Looked up from germline, CDR1 is ENHRY and CDR2 is SYGVKD. The CDR3 has 13 amino acids. CDR3 bases: TGTGCCATCAGCGTATCGGTTCTAGCCATAGAGTTCTTC. Translation gives CAISVSVLAIEFF.

The chain uses TRBV5-4 and TRBJ2-1; 11 positions match TRBD2. Germline V gene lookup returns CDR1 SGHNT and CDR2 YYREEE (reference sequence). V shed 0 bases, J shed 5 bases, and the junction held 4 bases outside the gene matches. This CDR3 spans 16 amino acids. CDR3 sequence: CASSLGGSGGDNEQFF. CDR3 coding DNA: TGTGCCAGCAGCTTGGGTGGTAGCGGGGGGGACAATGAGCAGTTCTTC.

CDR3 loop: CASSLAFRQGSSYEQYF. The CDR3 nucleotides are TGTGCCAGCAGCTTAGCGTTCCGACAGGGAAGCTCCTACGAGCAGTACTTC. The rearrangement links TRBV7-2 to TRBJ2-7; 7 bases map to TRBD1. This CDR3 region has 17 residues. Germline V gene lookup returns CDR1 SGHTA and CDR2 FQGNSA. The ends lost 0 bases at V and 0 bases at J; junction bases unmatched: 8.

The chain is built from TRBV3-1 (or the pseudogene TRBV3-2) and TRBJ2-5, with D tentatively TRBD2 (6 bases). V was shortened by 5 bases and J by 4 bases, with 23 bases between the two germline ends. The CDR3 totals 17 residues. CDR1 is LGHDT and CDR2 is YNNKEL in the germline V gene (reference sequence). The CDR3 reads CASSSASQPGDSETQYF. The CDR3 DNA follows: TGTGCCAGCAGCTCCGCTTCACAGCCGGGGGACTCAGAGACCCAGTACTTC.

This chain joins TRBV18 and TRBJ2-2; 9 nucleotides agree with TRBD2. This CDR3 is 19 amino acids long. The J segment lost 2 bases and the V segment lost 3 bases, leaving 13 bases of the junction unmatched. Germline values: CDR1 KGHSH, CDR2 LQKENI. The CDR3 region is CASSPLVAAGGINTGELFF. The CDR3 region has the DNA TGTGCCAGCTCACCTCTAGTCGCAGCGGGAGGAATTAACACCGGGGAGCTGTTTTTT.

This clone has only one observation. The V gene is TRBV30, the J gene TRBJ1-1; D is uncertain. This CDR3 region has 14 residues. The germline V gene encodes CDR1 GTSNPN and CDR2 SVGIG (reference sequence). Deletions cut 0 bases from V and 2 bases from J, with 10 bases between. The CDR3, as DNA: TGTGCCTGGAGTGTACGGCGCGGAAACACTGAAGCTTTCTTT. Translating it yields CAWSVRRGNTEAFF.

The chain joins TRBV5-1 to TRBJ2-3; tentatively, D is TRBD2 (6 bases). Trimming removed 0 bases at V and 6 bases at J, with 11 bases between. The V gene's germline CDR1 is SGHRS and CDR2 YFSETQ. The length of the CDR3 is 14 residues. The CDR3 reads CASSLVLALDTQYF. As DNA, the CDR3 is TGCGCCAGCAGCTTGGTGCTAGCGTTGGATACGCAGTATTTT.

This rearrangement joins TRBV7-8 to TRBJ2-7; 8 bases match TRBD1. Germline CDR1 reads SGHVS; CDR2 reads FQNEAQ. V dropped 1 base and J dropped 5; count of bases not matched to a gene: 4. The CDR3 length is 14 residues. CDR3 coding DNA: TGTGCCAGCAGCTTAGGGACAGGGTTTGACGAGCAGTACTTC. This sequence encodes CASSLGTGFDEQYF.

The genes are TRBV19 and TRBJ1-5, with D hard to call. Germline V gene sequence: CDR1 LNHDA, CDR2 SQIVND (reference sequence). V gave up 3 bases and J gave up 0 bases, with 9 bases separating them. This CDR3 spans 15 amino acids. CDR3 loop: CASSIPGTSNQPQHF. As DNA, the CDR3 is TGTGCCAGTAGTATCCCGGGAACTAGCAATCAGCCCCAGCATTTT.